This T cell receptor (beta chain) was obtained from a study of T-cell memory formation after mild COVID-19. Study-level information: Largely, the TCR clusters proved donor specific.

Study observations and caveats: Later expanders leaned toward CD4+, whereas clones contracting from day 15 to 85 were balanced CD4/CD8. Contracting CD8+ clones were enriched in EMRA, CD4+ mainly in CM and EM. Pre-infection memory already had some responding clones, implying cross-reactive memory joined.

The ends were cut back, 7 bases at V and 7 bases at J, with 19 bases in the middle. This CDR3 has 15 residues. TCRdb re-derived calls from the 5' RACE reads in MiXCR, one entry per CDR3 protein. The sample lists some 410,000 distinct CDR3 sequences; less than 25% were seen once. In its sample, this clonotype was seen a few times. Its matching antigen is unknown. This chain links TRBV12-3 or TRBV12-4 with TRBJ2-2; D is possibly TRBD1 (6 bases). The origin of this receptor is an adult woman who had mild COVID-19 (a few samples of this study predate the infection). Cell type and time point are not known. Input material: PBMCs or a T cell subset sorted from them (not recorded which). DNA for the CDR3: TGTGCCAGCACTAGGACAGCCCCTTACCACGGGGAGCTGTTTTTT. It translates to CASTRTAPYHGELFF.